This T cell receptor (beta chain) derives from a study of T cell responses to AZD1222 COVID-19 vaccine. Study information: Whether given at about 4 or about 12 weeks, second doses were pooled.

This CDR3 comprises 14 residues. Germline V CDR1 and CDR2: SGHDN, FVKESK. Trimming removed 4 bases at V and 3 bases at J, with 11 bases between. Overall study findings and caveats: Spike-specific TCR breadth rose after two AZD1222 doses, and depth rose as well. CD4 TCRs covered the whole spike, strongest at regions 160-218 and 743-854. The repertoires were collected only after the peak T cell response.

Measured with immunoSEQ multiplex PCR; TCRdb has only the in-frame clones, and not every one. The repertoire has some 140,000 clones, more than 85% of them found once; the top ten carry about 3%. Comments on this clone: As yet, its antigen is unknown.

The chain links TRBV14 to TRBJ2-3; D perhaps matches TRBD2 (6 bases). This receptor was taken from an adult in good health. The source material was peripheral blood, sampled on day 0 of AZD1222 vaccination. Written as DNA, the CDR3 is TGTGCCAGCAGCCTCTTCGGGACTACAGATACGCAGTATTTT. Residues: CASSLFGTTDTQYF.